Shown below are 28 T cell receptor beta chains from a single sample sequenced in a study of blood T cell repertoires in COVID-19. Sequencing was performed with immunoSEQ multiplex PCR; in TCRdb, only in-frame clones are kept and a portion is missing. The data contain some 400,000 clones, about 87% of them singletons. Sequencing used PBMCs or T cells enriched from blood (not recorded which). These receptors all come from a man aged 25 to 45 who had recovered from COVID-19.

The chain joins TRBV10-3 to TRBJ1-2; maybe TRBD1 (6 bases). Trimming stripped 7 bases from V and 8 bases from J, with 17 bases between. The CDR3 covers 13 residues. Germline V gene lookup returns CDR1 ENHRY and CDR2 SYGVKD. This CDR3 reads CAIMALAGEGYTF. DNA for the CDR3: TGTGCCATCATGGCCTTAGCAGGGGAAGGCTACACCTTC.

The rearrangement joins TRBV4-1 to TRBJ1-2; 8 bases align to TRBD1. The germline V gene encodes CDR1 MGHRA and CDR2 YSYEKL. The CDR3 is 17 amino acids. J was trimmed by 4 bases and V by 3 bases; bases with no gene match: 13. DNA for the CDR3: TGCGCCAGCAGCCACCCAATTCAGGGGGCGAGGAGCTATGGCTACACCTTC. Amino acids: CASSHPIQGARSYGYTF.

This clone was seen a handful of times. This CDR3 is also generated by other DNA sequences in the sample. CDR3 region: CASSQPGGTGELFF. In nucleotides, the CDR3 is TGCGCCAGCAGCCAGCCAGGGGGGACCGGGGAGCTGTTTTTT. V is TRBV4-1 and J is TRBJ2-2; tentatively, D is TRBD1 (7 bases). The length of the CDR3 is 14 residues. The germline V and J ends were trimmed by 3 bases and 5 bases, with 10 bases remaining between them. Per the germline V gene, CDR1 is MGHRA and CDR2 is YSYEKL.

This clone was seen more than once but under ten times. This sequence joins TRBV7-6 and TRBJ2-1, with a weak D call TRBD1 (5 bases). CDR1 SGHVS and CDR2 FNYEAQ come from the germline V gene. V was clipped by 4 bases and J by 0 bases, with 7 bases between them. The length of the CDR3 is 14 residues. CDR3 loop: CASSSDSSYNEQFF. The DNA of the CDR3 is TGTGCCAGCAGCTCTGACAGCTCCTACAATGAGCAGTTCTTC.

This chain connects TRBV7-9 to TRBJ2-3; 10 positions match TRBD2. CDR3 length equals 17 residues. Germline-derived CDR1 and CDR2 are SEHNR and FQNEAQ (reference sequence). The junction had 7 bases not matched to a gene; V was cut back by 0 bases and J by 4 bases. The CDR3 region is CASSLAGSGGAADTQYF. The CDR3 DNA is TGTGCCAGCAGCTTAGCGGGCAGCGGGGGGGCCGCAGATACGCAGTATTTT.

V gene TRBV28 combines with J gene TRBJ1-1; 7 bases agree with TRBD1. The CDR3 length is 12 residues. The germline gives CDR1 MDHEN, CDR2 SYDVKM. J was trimmed by 8 bases and V by 3 bases; bases with no gene match: 3. CDR3 region: CASSFRTGEAFF. The CDR3 nucleotides are TGTGCCAGCAGTTTCAGGACAGGAGAAGCTTTCTTT.

Details on this clone: At the DNA level, this CDR3 is encoded by other sequences in the same sample as well. The chain employs TRBV18 and TRBJ1-2; D is possibly TRBD1 (6 bases). The V gene's germline CDR1 is KGHSH and CDR2 LQKENI. V shed 6 bases and J shed 8 bases, with 10 bases lying between them. CDR3 size: 11 residues. CDR3 in DNA: TGTGCCAGCTCTCCAGGGGAGGGCTACACCTTC. This gives the protein CASSPGEGYTF.

The chain is built from TRBV6-2 or TRBV6-3 and TRBJ1-2; D gene unclear. Germline values: CDR1 MNHEY, CDR2 SVGEGT. With 7 bases removed from V and 4 bases from J, the gap between germline ends came to 19 bases. The CDR3 covers 15 residues. CDR3 in DNA: TGTGCCAGCACCCCACCCGGAGGGTTGGCCTATGGCTACACCTTC. It is translated as CASTPPGGLAYGYTF.

The CDR3 spells CASSEVDRPSSTDTQYF. As DNA, the CDR3 is TGTGCCAGCAGTGAAGTAGACAGGCCATCTAGCACAGATACGCAGTATTTT. The rearrangement joins TRBV2 to TRBJ2-3; D might be TRBD1 (6 bases). Trimming pared 1 base from V and 0 bases from J, leaving 14 bases between. The CDR3 is made up of 17 amino acids. In germline, CDR1 is SNHLY, CDR2 FYNNEI. Full variable domain (rest looked up from reference TRBV2 and TRBJ2-3): EPEVTQTPSHQVTQMGQEVILRCVPISNHLYFYWYRQILGQKVEFLVSFYNNEISEKSEIFDDQFSVERPDGSNFTLKIRSTKLEDSAMYFCASSEVDRPSSTDTQYFGPGTRLTVL.

The rearrangement joins TRBV28 to TRBJ1-1; the D gene is possibly TRBD1 (5 bases). The V gene's germline CDR1 is MDHEN and CDR2 SYDVKM. V was clipped by 3 bases and J by 1 base, with 18 bases between them. CDR3 length: 17 residues. The CDR3 loop reads CASSFDPGGLSNTEAFF. The CDR3 nucleotides read TGTGCCAGCAGTTTCGACCCGGGGGGTTTATCGAACACTGAAGCTTTCTTT.

The chain combines TRBV18 with TRBJ1-1, with TRBD1 matching over 7 bases. This CDR3 is built from 15 residues. V was pared by 0 bases and J by 0 bases, with 1 base of the junction left unmatched. In germline, CDR1 is KGHSH, CDR2 LQKENI. The CDR3 DNA sequence: TGTGCCAGCTCACCACCGGGACAGATGAACACTGAAGCTTTCTTT. Encoded protein: CASSPPGQMNTEAFF.

The rearrangement links TRBV10-3 to TRBJ2-7; D remains ambiguous. CDR1 and CDR2 from the germline V gene are ENHRY and SYGVKD. This CDR3 region has 14 residues. The V end was cut by 0 bases, the J end by 2 bases, with 8 bases between. This CDR3 reads CAISESTYTYEQYF. The CDR3 coding sequence is TGTGCCATCAGTGAGTCAACTTATACCTACGAGCAGTACTTC.

The rearrangement uses TRBV18 and TRBJ1-5; 10 bases match TRBD1. The V gene end was trimmed by 2 bases and the J gene end by 4 bases; junction bases not matched to a gene: 11. The CDR3 has 18 amino acids. CDR1 is KGHSH, CDR2 LQKENI, per germline. CDR3 amino acids: CASSPTTGGLRSNQPQHF. CDR3 DNA: TGTGCCAGCTCACCAACGACAGGGGGCCTCCGATCTAATCAGCCCCAGCATTTT.

The chain employs TRBV7-6 and TRBJ1-5, with TRBD1 identical over 7 bases. The germline V gene has CDR1 SGHVS and CDR2 FNYEAQ. This CDR3 has 16 residues. V lost 5 bases, J lost 4 bases, and 11 bases stayed unmatched. CDR3 sequence: CASSPEQGPINQPQHF. The CDR3 nucleotides read TGTGCCAGCAGCCCCGAACAGGGGCCTATTAATCAGCCCCAGCATTTT.

The J gene is TRBJ2-2, the V gene TRBV5-1; 12 positions agree with TRBD1. After removal of 3 bases from V and 7 bases from J, the junction contained 13 bases not matched to a gene. CDR1 SGHRS and CDR2 YFSETQ come from the germline V gene. CDR3 length: 18 amino acids. As DNA, the CDR3 is TGCGCCAGCAGCTCCCACGCGAGGGGGACAGGGGGCTTCGGGGAGCTGTTTTTT. This sequence encodes CASSSHARGTGGFGELFF.

The chain recombines TRBV19 with TRBJ1-2, with D unclear. V lost 7 bases to trimming and J lost 4 bases, with 13 bases between them. The length of the CDR3 is 13 residues. Germline CDR1 and CDR2: LNHDA and SQIVND (reference sequence). The CDR3 DNA sequence: TGTGCCAGTACTCCAGCGGAGGGCTATGGCTACACCTTC. Encoded protein: CASTPAEGYGYTF.

The count of this clone is one. V is TRBV5-4 and J is TRBJ1-2; 7 bases align to TRBD1. The germline V gene encodes CDR1 SGHNT and CDR2 YYREEE (reference sequence). V trimming: 0 bases; J trimming: 2 bases; junction bases outside the gene matches: 4. This CDR3 is 15 amino acids long. CDR3 nucleotides: TGTGCCAGCAGCTTGGCCAGGGGGAACAACTATGGCTACACCTTC. Translated: CASSLARGNNYGYTF.

The chain joins TRBV30 to TRBJ2-7, with D perhaps matching TRBD1 (6 bases). CDR1 and CDR2 (germline): GTSNPN, SVGIG (reference sequence). V lost 0 bases and J 4 bases, leaving 16 bases between the germline ends. This CDR3 region has 15 residues. CDR3 in DNA: TGTGCCTGGAGTGTGGGGGTGGCAGGGGTATACGAGCAGTACTTC. It encodes CAWSVGVAGVYEQYF.

The chain is built from TRBV6-5 and TRBJ2-7; D uncertain. Trimming stripped 0 bases from V and 0 bases from J, with 9 bases between. The CDR3 is made up of 15 amino acids. Germline loops: CDR1 MNHEY, CDR2 SVGAGI. The CDR3 is CASSYSALSSYEQYF. Written as DNA, the CDR3 is TGTGCCAGCAGTTACTCTGCCCTGAGCTCCTACGAGCAGTACTTC.

This chain links TRBV6-1 with TRBJ2-1; D uncertain. Germline CDR1 and CDR2: MNHNS and SASEGT. Trimming removed 3 bases at V and 10 bases at J, with 10 bases between. The CDR3 sequence is 12 residues long. The CDR3 coding sequence is TGTGCCAGCAGTGATCCGATGGCCGAGCAGTTCTTC. Amino acid sequence: CASSDPMAEQFF.

This clone was detected a few times. Other DNA variants within this sample encode the same CDR3. The J gene is TRBJ1-5, the V gene TRBV19; no clear D. Looked up from germline, CDR1 is LNHDA and CDR2 is SQIVND (reference sequence). CDR3 length: 13 amino acids. Trimming removed 5 bases at V and 4 bases at J, with 9 bases between. The CDR3 protein is CASSWTGNQPQHF. CDR3 nucleotide sequence: TGTGCCAGTAGTTGGACGGGGAATCAGCCCCAGCATTTT.

The sample holds one count of this clone. In DNA, the CDR3 is TGTGCCAGCAGTAGAGGGGACAGGGAAACAGACGAGCAGTACTTC. It codes for CASSRGDRETDEQYF. The chain couples TRBV7-9 to TRBJ2-7; 9 nucleotides line up with TRBD1. V trimming: 6 bases; J trimming: 5 bases; junction bases outside the gene matches: 11. This CDR3 is built from 15 residues. Germline CDR1 is SEHNR and CDR2 is FQNEAQ (reference sequence).

The chain has TRBV6-2 or TRBV6-3 and TRBJ2-5, with unresolved D. The V gene lost 3 bases and the J gene lost 3 bases, with 2 bases spanning the gap. CDR3 length: 11 residues. CDR1 and CDR2 from the germline V gene are MNHEY and SVGEGT. The DNA for the CDR3 is TGTGCCAGCAGTTATAAAGAGACCCAGTACTTC. It codes for CASSYKETQYF.

The rearrangement joins TRBV5-4 to TRBJ2-7; TRBD2 aligns across 10 bases. V lost 4 bases, J lost 0 bases, and 7 bases stayed unmatched. The CDR3 contains 16 residues. Germline CDR1 SGHNT, CDR2 YYREEE (reference sequence). The CDR3 DNA reads as TGTGCCAGCAGCCTCCCCCTAGCGGGGGTCTCCTACGAGCAGTACTTC. The encoded protein is CASSLPLAGVSYEQYF. Full variable domain (missing parts from reference TRBV5-4 and TRBJ2-7): ETGVTQSPTHLIKTRGQQVTLRCSSQSGHNTVSWYQQALGQGPQFIFQYYREEENGRGNFPPRFSGLQFPNYSSELNVNALELDDSALYLCASSLPLAGVSYEQYFGPGTRLTVT.

This clone has more than one count but fewer than ten. This chain links TRBV28 with TRBJ2-3; perhaps TRBD2 as D (5 bases). Germline V lookup: CDR1 MDHEN, CDR2 SYDVKM. This CDR3 has 16 residues. Trimming left V 5 bases short and J 3 bases short, with 18 bases between. The CDR3 region is CASSPRLLSGTDTQYF. CDR3 sequence (DNA): TGTGCCAGCAGTCCGCGCCTCCTCTCGGGGACAGATACGCAGTATTTT.

The rearrangement links TRBV7-9 to TRBJ1-3; TRBD1 agrees at 9 bases. With V trimmed by 5 bases and J by 4 bases, 9 bases remained unmatched. Looked up from germline, CDR1 is SEHNR and CDR2 is FQNEAQ (reference sequence). The length of the CDR3 is 16 residues. CDR3 protein: CASSPKGQGYGNTIYF. CDR3 DNA: TGTGCCAGCAGCCCGAAGGGACAGGGTTACGGAAACACCATATATTTT.

Notes on this clone: The junction departs from germline at one end; a sequencing error may be responsible. The chain employs TRBV4-1 and TRBJ1-5; 7 nucleotides match TRBD1. The CDR3 totals 16 residues. Germline V gives CDR1 MGHRA, CDR2 YSYEKL. The CDR3 loop is CASSQIGTETNQPQHF. Here the CDR3 DNA reads TGCGCCAGCAGCCAGATTGGGACAGAAACCAATCAACCCCAGCATTTT.

V gene TRBV6-5 combines with J gene TRBJ1-2, with 9 positions matching TRBD1. The CDR3 contains 15 residues. In germline, CDR1 is MNHEY, CDR2 SVGAGI. J was trimmed by 4 bases and V by 4 bases; bases with no gene match: 7. CDR3 DNA sequence: TGTGCCAGCAGTTCCGTGGACAGGGGAGGCTATGGCTACACCTTC. Residues: CASSSVDRGGYGYTF.